This TCR beta chain came from a study of cytomegalovirus exposure and HLA in healthy donors (dated by TCRdb to about 2017). About the investigation overall: According to an earlier analysis of 587 of the donors, roughly 180 million T cells yielded 117 million unique TCR beta sequences and around 280 Gb of sequence data. An early release that covered more than 550 HLA-typed donors contained approximately 300 gigabases of sequencing data and 85 million to 100 million unique TCR sequences. The genetic ancestry cluster associated with self-reported Caucasian donors included over 65% of the approximately 410 genotyped donors. The study aimed to test whether cataloging public T cell receptors could reveal signatures of past pathogen exposure. The T cell repertoires of several hundred subjects were profiled by immunosequencing and related to cytomegalovirus serostatus. In addition to the first cohort of 650 to 750 subjects, a separate validation cohort of under 150 different subjects was used. The study combined high-throughput TCR immunosequencing, statistical association of individual TCRs with disease status, and machine learning to predict cytomegalovirus infection status. A later analysis re-examined previously published TCR beta repertoires from around 670 donors and added high-resolution HLA genotyping to investigate patterns of TCR occurrence. In the later analysis, no new phenotypic data were used to find candidate immune exposures; instead, reliance was placed on TCR beta sequences and their occurrence across donors. An earlier analysis of several hundred of the donors used high-throughput TCR beta sequencing to judge whether each TCR beta V gene segment behaved as functional or pseudogenic. Donor age, sex, ethnicity and CMV serostatus were compiled together with the repertoire data. Genome-wide SNP genotypes for about three fifths of the roughly 670 donors were used in a later genetic analysis, which treated that subset as a discovery cohort. Every repertoire in the discovery cohort had been generated on one and the same sequencing platform. HLA typing covered class I and class II loci at four-digit resolution. The number of typed donors differed by locus: about 620-640 for A, B, C, DRB1 and DQB1; approximately 520 for DQA1; 606 for DPA1; and around 470 for DPB1. About five DR-DQ haplotypes were treated as single units for association and clustering because of strong linkage in the cohort. Among over 350 genotyped donors of the cohort, an average of roughly 240,000 unique TCR beta nucleotide sequences were sequenced per donor, 15% to 20% of them non-productive. Overall study outcomes, separate from this receptor: A later analysis found that HLA-associated TCR beta chains were more clonally expanded and had lower generation probabilities than equally common non-associated chains. This cohort had only TCR beta chains sequenced, and the lack of alpha or paired-chain data limited which features could be detected. Three of the identified cytomegalovirus-associated TCR beta chains were confirmed in vitro to be specific for cytomegalovirus antigens. A later analysis reported that several top co-occurrence clusters appeared linked to parvovirus B19, influenza, CMV and Epstein-Barr virus. The classifier was reported to diagnose cytomegalovirus status with high specificity and sensitivity in both the original cohort and the validation cohort. A group of highly shared sequence variants was considered likely to be a technical artifact of the sequencing pipeline. Presence/absence analyses assumed roughly uniform sequencing depth across donors, an assumption that may not hold. Specific HLA alleles were associated with 18,000 or so TCR beta sequences at a false discovery rate of 0.05 in a later analysis. Correlated functional status among segregating V segments might reflect linkage disequilibrium, but an unknown experimental factor could not be ruled out. A further reported finding was that TCR beta sequences accurately predicted the HLA-A and HLA-B alleles for most subjects in the first cohort. According to a later genetic analysis, donors in an Asian-associated ancestry cluster had fewer N-insertions in productive TCRs than the approximately 710-donor mean. The authors suggested that the approach could potentially be generalized to other disease states and immunological phenotypes. A later genetic analysis associated a missense DCLRE1C variant with V-gene and J-gene trimming of TCR beta chains, and an independent cohort replicated the association. Most CMV-associated TCR beta chains appeared to be HLA-restricted in a later analysis, and the HLA associations seemed to be driven largely by CMV exposure. In a later analysis, TCR association rates were found to vary across HLA loci, with the most associated TCRs seen for DRB1 alleles and the fewest for HLA-C alleles. The study listed over 150 TCR beta chains as associated with cytomegalovirus. The 87-base-pair reads could not distinguish some IMGT-functional V segments, including TRBV6-2 and TRBV6-3, so those segments were excluded. The only immune exposure information available for the cohort was CMV serostatus. An earlier analysis of roughly 570 of the donors showed that most TCR beta V segments appeared in productive rearrangements either about 87% or about 30% of the time, which broadly matched IMGT annotations. Assigning TCR associations to individual alleles was difficult when HLA alleles, especially DR and DQ, strongly co-occurred. Because some donors lacked HLA typing at each locus, the association tests relied only on the typed subset. Across donors, most TCR sequences were observed very rarely, whereas some public TCRs were present in many individuals. Because counts were too low, roughly 18 rarely observed V segments, including chromosome 9 orphons, were left out of the earlier analysis of roughly 600 of the donors.

The cohort was made up of about 610 healthy bone marrow donors. Cohort members were all nominally healthy when sampled, although unrecorded immune exposures were likely present. The donor was CMV seropositive and belonged to the group of about 290 seropositive cohort members. A peripheral blood sample was provided by each donor, and peripheral blood mononuclear cells were used for TCR beta sequencing. The Qiagen DNeasy Blood Extraction Kit was used to extract genomic DNA from the blood cell samples. The method behind the library was the immunoSEQ multiplex PCR assay. A mixture of 60 forward primers for TCR Vbeta segments and 13 reverse primers for TCR Jbeta segments was used in the multiplex PCR. The CDR3 region of rearranged TCR beta genes was amplified from genomic DNA by a multiplex PCR assay. Amplified TCR beta libraries were sequenced as 87-base-pair reads on the Illumina HiSeq System. Under the source paper's analysis protocol: Across the 600 to 700 repertoires, a later analysis counted approximately 75 million unique TCR beta chains, some 11 million of which were shared by at least two donors. Raw reads were error-corrected and collapsed into unique sequences by a nearest-neighbor algorithm in which closely related sequences were merged to remove PCR and sequencing errors. Alignment of CDR3 sequences to IMGT reference sequences was used to assign V, D and J gene segments. For a sequence to be retained, at least a six-nucleotide match to both a V gene segment and a J gene segment was required. A rearrangement counted as productive if the CDR3 had no stop codons and remained in frame with V and J, and every other rearrangement counted as non-productive. Following IMGT convention, CDR3 was defined as the stretch from the second conserved V-encoded cysteine to the conserved J-encoded phenylalanine. The earlier analysis of approximately 590 of the donors excluded any sequence lacking an unambiguous match to a single V gene segment. An earlier analysis of 450 to 650 of the donors called V segments functional above 56.7% productive rearrangements and segregating when the between-donor standard deviation exceeded 5%. A statistical classification framework was built for diagnosing cytomegalovirus status from the catalog of TCR beta chain sequences. A later analysis assigned V and J genes by comparing TCR nucleotide sequences with IMGT/GENE-DB human TR gene sequences. In a later analysis, CDR3 sequences and most-parsimonious VDJ recombination scenarios were assigned using the TCRdist pipeline. In a later analysis, each TCR beta chain was defined by its CDR3 amino acid sequence together with its V-gene family, and reads without a unique V-gene family were excluded. In a later analysis, fewer than 600 highly shared, low-generation-probability nucleotide sequences were removed to address suspected cross-contamination and a sequencing artifact. In a later analysis, a clonal expansion index was calculated for each public chain from normalized within-repertoire ranks of inferred template counts. A later analysis computed generation probabilities with a VDJ recombination model fitted to out-of-frame rearrangements, and checked the results against IGoR. In a later analysis, hypergeometric tests were used to score TCR-TCR, TCR-HLA and TCR-CMV co-occurrence, with a repertoire-size bias correction applied to TCR pairs. In a later analysis, false discovery rates were estimated by permuting HLA or CMV assignments 20 times. A later analysis grouped co-occurring TCRs with DBSCAN, adding TCRdist sequence similarity when clustering within HLA-allele-positive subsets. For co-occurrence clustering, repertoires with fewer than 30,000 or more than 120,000 public chains were excluded, along with about five repertoires with anomalous nucleotide sharing. TCRdb holds this immuneACCESS table with in-frame rearrangements only. Some clones are missing; in checked studies, unresolved V genes explain under half, and the rest has no known cause. V and J calls and clone size follow that table, whereas D and trimming were derived from the DNA. The sample table contains fewer than 150,000 clones; only one count was recorded for about 86% of them. 3.5% to 5% of the sample is taken by the ten largest.

On this clone itself: Its antigen specificity is not known. No quality values exist for individual bases; no much larger clone is one base distant.

Trimming costs V 5 bases and J 4 bases, and their ends lie 15 bases apart. Per the germline V gene, SGHTA is the CDR1 and FQGNSA is the CDR2. Including cysteine and phenylalanine, the CDR3 has 15 amino acids. The read is trimmed to its CDR3 DNA, 45 bases read in frame from base 1. The material sequenced was PBMCs. The receptor chain draws on TRBV7-2 and TRBJ1-5; perhaps TRBD1 is the D gene, with 5 bases matching. This receptor was taken from a man in his forties or fifties in good health and CMV-seropositive. The sequenced DNA: TGTGCCAGCAGCCCCCGCGGGGGTGAAAATCAGCCCCAGCATTTT. Translated, it reads CASSPRGGENQPQHF.